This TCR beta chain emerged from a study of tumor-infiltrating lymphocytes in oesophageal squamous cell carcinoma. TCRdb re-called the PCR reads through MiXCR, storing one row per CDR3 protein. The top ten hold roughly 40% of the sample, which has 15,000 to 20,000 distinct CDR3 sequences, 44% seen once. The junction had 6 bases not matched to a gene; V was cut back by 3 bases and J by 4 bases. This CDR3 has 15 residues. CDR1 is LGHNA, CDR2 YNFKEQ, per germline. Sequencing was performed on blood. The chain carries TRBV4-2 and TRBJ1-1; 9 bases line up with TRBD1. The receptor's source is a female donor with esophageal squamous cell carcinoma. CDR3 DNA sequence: TGTGCCAGCAGCCAGCAGACAGGGGGACTCACTGAAGCTTTCTTT. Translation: CASSQQTGGLTEAFF.